This T cell receptor (beta chain) was observed in a study of cytomegalovirus exposure and HLA in healthy donors. In the PCR, 60 Vbeta and 13 Jbeta primers were used. Sequenced by immunoSEQ multiplex PCR; TCRdb stores in-frame clones only, minus some. Of 85,000 to 100,000 clones listed, about 85% are singletons. This TCR was sampled from a girl aged 2 to 9 in good health and CMV-seropositive. The sample taken for sequencing was PBMCs.

In DNA form, the CDR3 reads TGTGCCAGCAGCCAAAGGTCAGGGGAGCAGTTCTTC. Translated, it gives CASSQRSGEQFF. The rearrangement uses TRBV6-1 and TRBJ2-1; TRBD1 is a possible D gene (5 bases). This CDR3 comprises 12 residues. Trimming shortened V by 6 bases and J by 10 bases, and 13 bases separated the two germline ends. Germline CDR1 and CDR2: MNHNS and SASEGT.